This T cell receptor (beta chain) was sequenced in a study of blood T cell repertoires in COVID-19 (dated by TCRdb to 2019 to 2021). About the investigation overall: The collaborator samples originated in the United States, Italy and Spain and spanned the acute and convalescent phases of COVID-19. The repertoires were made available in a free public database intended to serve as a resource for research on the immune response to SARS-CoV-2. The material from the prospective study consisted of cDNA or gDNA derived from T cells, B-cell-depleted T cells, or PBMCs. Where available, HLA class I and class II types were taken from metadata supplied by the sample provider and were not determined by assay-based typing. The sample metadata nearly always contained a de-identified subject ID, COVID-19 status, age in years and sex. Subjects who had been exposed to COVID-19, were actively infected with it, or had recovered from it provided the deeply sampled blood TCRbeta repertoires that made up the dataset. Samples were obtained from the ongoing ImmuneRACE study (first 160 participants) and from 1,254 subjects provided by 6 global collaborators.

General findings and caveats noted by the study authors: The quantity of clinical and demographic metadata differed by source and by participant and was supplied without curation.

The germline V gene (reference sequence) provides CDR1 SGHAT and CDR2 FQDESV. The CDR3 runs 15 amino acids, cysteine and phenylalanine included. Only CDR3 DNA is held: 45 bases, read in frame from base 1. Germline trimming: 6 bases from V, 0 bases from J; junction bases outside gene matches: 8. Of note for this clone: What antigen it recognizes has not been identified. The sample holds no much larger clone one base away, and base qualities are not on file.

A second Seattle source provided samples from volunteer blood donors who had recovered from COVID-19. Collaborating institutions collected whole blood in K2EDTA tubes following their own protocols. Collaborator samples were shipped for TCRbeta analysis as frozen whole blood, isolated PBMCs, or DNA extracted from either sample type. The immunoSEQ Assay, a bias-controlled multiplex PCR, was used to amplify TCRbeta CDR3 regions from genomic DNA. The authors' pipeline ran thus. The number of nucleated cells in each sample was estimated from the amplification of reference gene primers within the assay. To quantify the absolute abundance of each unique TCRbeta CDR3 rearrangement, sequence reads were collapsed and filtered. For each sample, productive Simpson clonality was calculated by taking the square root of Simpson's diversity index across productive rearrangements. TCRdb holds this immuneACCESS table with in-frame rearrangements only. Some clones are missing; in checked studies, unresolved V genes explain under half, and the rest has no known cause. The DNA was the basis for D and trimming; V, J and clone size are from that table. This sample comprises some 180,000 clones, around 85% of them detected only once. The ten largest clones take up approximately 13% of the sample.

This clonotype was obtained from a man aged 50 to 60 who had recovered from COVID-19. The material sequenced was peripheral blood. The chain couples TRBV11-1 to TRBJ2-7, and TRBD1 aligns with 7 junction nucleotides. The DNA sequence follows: TGTGCCAGCAGTTCACCGGGACAGAGCTCCTACGAGCAGTACTTC. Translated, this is CASSSPGQSSYEQYF.